The source of this TCR beta chain is a study of monozygotic twins with inflammatory bowel disease. Looked up from germline, CDR1 is KGHDR and CDR2 is SFDVKD. The CDR3 consists of 15 residues. TCRdb reprocessed the 5' RACE reads and reports one entry per CDR3 protein, with no DNA. This sample lists under 150,000 distinct CDR3 sequences; its ten largest clones have approximately 2.5%. Donors each contributed one blood sample measuring 2 to 2.5 ml. V is TRBV24-1 and J is TRBJ2-2; TCRdb names TRBD1, which stays unverified in the absence of DNA. This TCR was sampled from a human donor with ulcerative colitis or Crohn's disease, or a healthy co-twin of an affected twin (not recorded which). Sequences were obtained from blood. CDR3 region: CATSEPGHSTGELFF.